The clone carrying this TCR beta chain came up many times. The target antigen is unknown. These data are taken from a study of neurological immune-mediated disorders. General study results and limits: Because no CDR3 amino acid sequences were shared across subjects by expanded clones, private repertoires were suggested in all groups. Whereas HTLV-1-associated myelopathy showed the most TCR clonal expansion, multiple sclerosis showed the least, with levels below those of healthy controls. It was the repertoires of 18 of 34 multiple sclerosis patients that phylogenetic grouping placed in one related-CDR3 cluster, which is a possible signature.

TCRdb passed the 5' RACE reads through MiXCR, listing each CDR3 protein once. Of 49,000 or so distinct CDR3 sequences in the sample, less than 5% were seen once. Looked up from germline, CDR1 is SGHAT and CDR2 is FQDESV (reference sequence). V lost 5 bases, J lost 7 bases, and 13 bases stayed unmatched. The CDR3 is 15 amino acids. The sample was PBMCs. This TCR came from a woman aged 55-70 years with multiple sclerosis. This rearrangement joins TRBV11-1 to TRBJ1-2; 7 bases are shared with TRBD1. Written as DNA, the CDR3 is TGTGCCAGCAGCGGCCGGCGACAGGGAGGCGCTGGCTACACCTTC. Translated: CASSGRRQGGAGYTF.